Listed below are T cell receptor beta chains from one sample, sequenced in a study of PD-1 blockade in classical Hodgkin lymphoma. Sequencing was performed with immunoSEQ multiplex PCR; in TCRdb, only in-frame clones are kept and a portion is missing. The sample includes about 90,000 clones, over 90% of them seen just once. The specimen was peripheral blood mononuclear cells (PBMCs), collected before the second cycle of nivolumab. Source of these receptors: a human donor with classical Hodgkin lymphoma. CDR3s include the opening cysteine and the closing phenylalanine or tryptophan. D genes are given only for firm matches. The size of a clone is reported for some rows only, either as once, few or many, or as a class for expanded clones.

TRBJ1-4 | TRBV29-1 | TRBD1 | NA | CSATGDEKLFF | TGCAGCGCCACAGGGGACGAAAAACTGTTTTTT
TRBJ2-2 | TRBV6-5 | NA | NA | CASTPHEVGTGELFF | TGTGCCAGCACCCCACACGAGGTTGGGACCGGGGAGCTGTTTTTT
TRBJ1-2 | TRBV9 | NA | NA | CASSVGRNLGDGYTF | TGTGCCAGCAGCGTAGGGAGAAACTTGGGGGACGGCTACACCTTC
TRBJ1-5 | TRBV28 | NA | NA | CASSLSLRPGPQHF | TGTGCCAGCAGTTTATCCCTCCGCCCCGGGCCCCAGCATTTT
TRBJ1-1 | TRBV5-6 | TRBD1 | NA | CASSTGVPEGEAFF | TGTGCCAGCAGCACAGGGGTCCCCGAAGGTGAAGCTTTCTTT
TRBJ2-7 | TRBV18 | TRBD2 | once | CASSRTSGTDDEQYF | TGTGCCAGCTCCCGAACTAGCGGGACTGACGACGAGCAGTACTTC
TRBJ2-2 | TRBV11-2 | NA | NA | CASSLVAGSTGELFF | TGTGCCAGCAGCTTAGTAGCAGGGAGCACCGGGGAGCTGTTTTTT
TRBJ2-7 | TRBV19 | NA | NA | CASSIAGRAFVEQYF | TGTGCCAGTAGTATAGCAGGACGGGCCTTTGTGGAGCAGTACTTC
TRBJ2-7 | TRBV30 | NA | NA | CACHSSYEQYF | TGTGCCTGTCACAGCTCCTACGAGCAGTACTTC
TRBJ2-7 | TRBV2 | NA | NA | CASSTGPPSEQYF | TGTGCCAGCAGTACGGGGCCACCATCCGAGCAGTACTTC
TRBJ1-5 | TRBV19 | TRBD1 | NA | CASSMAGGSNQPQHF | TGTGCCAGTAGTATGGCAGGGGGGAGCAATCAGCCCCAGCATTTT
TRBJ1-5 | TRBV10-3 | TRBD1 | NA | CAISTGANQPQHF | TGTGCCATCAGCACAGGGGCGAATCAGCCCCAGCATTTT
TRBJ2-1 | TRBV14 | NA | NA | CASSQELLVESGQFF | TGTGCCAGCAGCCAAGAGCTACTAGTTGAATCCGGGCAGTTCTTC
TRBJ2-5 | TRBV6-5 | NA | NA | CASSPSQGRVETQYF | TGTGCCAGCAGCCCTTCGCAGGGTAGGGTGGAGACCCAGTACTTC
TRBJ2-7 | TRBV10-3 | TRBD2 | NA | CAISSGWREPYF | TGTGCCATCAGTTCTGGGTGGCGGGAGCCGTACTTC
TRBJ2-3 | TRBV10-3 | TRBD2 | NA | CAIRAGGTSTDTQYF | TGTGCCATCCGAGCGGGAGGGACTAGCACAGATACGCAGTATTTT
TRBJ2-7 | TRBV27 | NA | NA | CASSFRGSDEQYF | TGTGCCAGCAGTTTCCGAGGTAGCGACGAGCAGTACTTC
TRBJ1-2 | TRBV27 | NA | NA | CASSLSAGGVNYGYTF | TGTGCCAGCAGTTTATCGGCCGGGGGGGTAAACTATGGCTACACCTTC
TRBJ1-2 | TRBV5-1 | NA | NA | CASSPGTDLHGYTF | TGCGCCAGCAGCCCCGGGACGGACCTCCATGGCTACACCTTC
TRBJ1-5 | TRBV7-9 | NA | NA | CASRGGNQPQHF | TGTGCCAGCAGAGGGGGGAATCAGCCCCAGCATTTT
TRBJ2-3 | TRBV11-2 | NA | NA | CASSLAVDTQYF | TGTGCCAGCAGCTTAGCCGTTGATACGCAGTATTTT
TRBJ2-2 | TRBV19 | NA | NA | CASRKIPSNTGELFF | TGTGCCAGTAGAAAGATCCCCTCGAACACCGGGGAGCTGTTTTTT
TRBJ1-4 | TRBV4-1 | NA | NA | CASGTASGGEKLFF | TGCGCCAGCGGAACTGCCTCTGGGGGTGAAAAACTGTTTTTT
TRBJ2-1 | TRBV7-2 | TRBD2 | NA | CASSHKERGYNEQFF | TGTGCCAGCAGTCATAAAGAGCGGGGTTACAATGAGCAGTTCTTC
TRBJ2-3 | TRBV2 | NA | NA | CASRAPPGTDTQYF | TGTGCCAGCAGGGCACCCCCCGGGACAGATACGCAGTATTTT
TRBJ2-1 | TRBV19 | TRBD1 | NA | CASTPGTGIYNEQFF | TGTGCCAGTACCCCCGGGACAGGAATTTACAATGAGCAGTTCTTC
TRBJ1-1 | TRBV2 | NA | NA | CASSEIVQGNTEAFF | TGTGCCAGCAGTGAGATAGTACAGGGGAACACTGAAGCTTTCTTT
TRBJ2-5 | TRBV5-6 | NA | NA | CASSLAVYRAKETQYF | TGTGCCAGCAGCTTGGCCGTGTACAGGGCCAAGGAGACCCAGTACTTC
TRBJ2-1 | TRBV19 | TRBD1 | NA | CASSMFSAGTGDYNEQFF | TGTGCCAGTAGTATGTTTTCCGCCGGGACAGGGGACTACAATGAGCAGTTCTTC
TRBJ2-7 | TRBV11-2 | NA | NA | CASSLISGAYEQYF | TGTGCCAGCAGCTTAATAAGCGGAGCCTACGAGCAGTACTTC
TRBJ1-2 | TRBV9 | NA | NA | CASSPGEVLGYTF | TGTGCCAGCAGCCCCGGGGAAGTTCTTGGCTACACCTTC
TRBJ2-2 | TRBV7-9 | TRBD1 | NA | CASSQSGTGATGELFF | TGTGCCAGCAGCCAATCCGGGACAGGGGCCACCGGGGAGCTGTTTTTT
TRBJ2-7 | TRBV30 | TRBD2 | NA | CAWSPLAGASYEQYF | TGTGCCTGGAGTCCGCTAGCGGGAGCCTCCTACGAGCAGTACTTC
TRBJ1-2 | TRBV19 | NA | NA | CASSIGAETGYGYTF | TGTGCCAGTAGTATAGGGGCTGAGACAGGCTATGGCTACACCTTC
TRBJ1-5 | TRBV10-2 | TRBD1 | NA | CASTQRTGGSNQPQHF | TGCGCCAGCACCCAAAGGACAGGGGGCAGCAATCAGCCCCAGCATTTT
TRBJ2-6 | TRBV9 | NA | NA | CASSKSPGAGANVLTF | TGTGCCAGCAGCAAATCCCCGGGTGCTGGGGCCAACGTCCTGACTTTC
TRBJ2-3 | TRBV5-1 | NA | NA | CASSLAASPTDTQYF | TGCGCCAGCAGCTTGGCGGCTAGCCCCACAGATACGCAGTATTTT
TRBJ1-3 | TRBV21-1 | NA | NA | CASSKDGGNTIYF | TGTGCCAGCAGCAAAGACGGTGGAAACACCATATATTTT
TRBJ1-1 | TRBV18 | NA | NA | CASSPPTPNTEAFF | TGTGCCAGCTCACCCCCCACACCGAACACTGAAGCTTTCTTT
TRBJ2-7 | TRBV6-6 | NA | NA | CASSYQGLEQYF | TGTGCCAGCAGTTACCAGGGTCTCGAGCAGTACTTC
TRBJ2-7 | TRBV9 | NA | NA | CASSPPPGAEQYF | TGTGCCAGCAGCCCCCCCCCGGGAGCCGAGCAGTACTTC
TRBJ2-1 | TRBV6-1 | NA | NA | CASEVRGRDEQFF | TGTGCCAGCGAAGTGAGAGGGCGGGATGAGCAGTTCTTC
TRBJ2-1 | TRBV6-5 | NA | NA | CASRTDTLSYNEQFF | TGTGCCAGCAGGACCGACACCCTGTCCTACAATGAGCAGTTCTTC
TRBJ2-7 | TRBV5-1 | NA | NA | CASSPPGPPSYEQYF | TGCGCCAGCAGCCCCCCGGGACCTCCTTCCTACGAGCAGTACTTC
TRBJ2-7 | TRBV27 | TRBD2 | once | CASSLREGREQYF | TGTGCCAGCAGTTTGCGGGAGGGCCGCGAGCAGTACTTC
TRBJ1-5 | TRBV5-4 | NA | NA | CASSQDPGNQPQHF | TGTGCCAGCAGCCAAGATCCTGGCAATCAGCCCCAGCATTTT
TRBJ2-1 | TRBV6-6 | TRBD2 | NA | CASEKGLVGNNEQFF | TGTGCCAGCGAAAAGGGACTAGTAGGGAACAATGAGCAGTTCTTC
TRBJ1-6 | TRBV5-1 | NA | NA | CASSFARSGSNNSPLHF | TGCGCCAGCAGCTTCGCTCGATCGGGGTCCAATAATTCACCCCTCCACTTT
TRBJ2-7 | TRBV4-1 | TRBD1 | NA | CASSQTRTGAGEQYF | TGCGCCAGCAGCCAAACTCGGACAGGGGCGGGGGAGCAGTACTTC
TRBJ1-2 | TRBV19 | NA | NA | CASTLPDQDNYGYTF | TGTGCCAGTACCCTCCCCGACCAGGACAACTATGGCTACACCTTC
TRBJ2-7 | TRBV10-3 | NA | once | CAAVSGDGDEQYF | TGTGCCGCCGTGTCCGGGGATGGGGACGAGCAGTACTTC
TRBJ2-3 | TRBV28 | NA | NA | CASSLGLHTDTQYF | TGTGCCAGCAGTTTGGGACTTCACACAGATACGCAGTATTTT
TRBJ2-2 | TRBV11-2 | TRBD1 | once | CASRGQGARDTGELFF | TGTGCCAGCAGAGGACAGGGGGCGAGGGACACCGGGGAGCTGTTTTTT
TRBJ2-7 | TRBV6-6 | NA | NA | CASSYQGYPYEQYF | TGTGCCAGCAGTTATCAGGGGTACCCCTACGAGCAGTACTTC
TRBJ2-1 | TRBV5-1 | NA | NA | CASRDHLGAIQQFF | TGCGCCAGCCGGGATCACCTAGGGGCGATACAGCAGTTCTTC